This TCR beta chain was identified in a study of T cell repertoires in cytomegalovirus infection. Study-wide context: Signatures in public TCR beta sequences pointed to both CMV infection and matching HLA type.

The CDR3 is made up of 15 amino acids. Trimming pared 2 bases from V and 8 bases from J, leaving 17 bases between. Germline CDR1 reads SGHRS; CDR2 reads YFSETQ. This clonotype occurred many times. One entry per CDR3 protein, called by TCRdb with MiXCR from the reads. This sample carries fewer than 550,000 distinct CDR3 sequences, over 9% of them seen once, and the ten largest clones take approximately 10%. The specimen was PBMCs. J is TRBJ1-5 and V is TRBV5-1; tentatively, D is TRBD1 (5 bases). This receptor was taken from a human donor in good health (CMV status not recorded). Some clones in this sample may be carry-over from other donors' samples. The CDR3 DNA sequence: TGCGCCAGCAGCTTCGGGGACCGACTGGAGGAGCCCCAGCATTTT. Its protein is CASSFGDRLEEPQHF.